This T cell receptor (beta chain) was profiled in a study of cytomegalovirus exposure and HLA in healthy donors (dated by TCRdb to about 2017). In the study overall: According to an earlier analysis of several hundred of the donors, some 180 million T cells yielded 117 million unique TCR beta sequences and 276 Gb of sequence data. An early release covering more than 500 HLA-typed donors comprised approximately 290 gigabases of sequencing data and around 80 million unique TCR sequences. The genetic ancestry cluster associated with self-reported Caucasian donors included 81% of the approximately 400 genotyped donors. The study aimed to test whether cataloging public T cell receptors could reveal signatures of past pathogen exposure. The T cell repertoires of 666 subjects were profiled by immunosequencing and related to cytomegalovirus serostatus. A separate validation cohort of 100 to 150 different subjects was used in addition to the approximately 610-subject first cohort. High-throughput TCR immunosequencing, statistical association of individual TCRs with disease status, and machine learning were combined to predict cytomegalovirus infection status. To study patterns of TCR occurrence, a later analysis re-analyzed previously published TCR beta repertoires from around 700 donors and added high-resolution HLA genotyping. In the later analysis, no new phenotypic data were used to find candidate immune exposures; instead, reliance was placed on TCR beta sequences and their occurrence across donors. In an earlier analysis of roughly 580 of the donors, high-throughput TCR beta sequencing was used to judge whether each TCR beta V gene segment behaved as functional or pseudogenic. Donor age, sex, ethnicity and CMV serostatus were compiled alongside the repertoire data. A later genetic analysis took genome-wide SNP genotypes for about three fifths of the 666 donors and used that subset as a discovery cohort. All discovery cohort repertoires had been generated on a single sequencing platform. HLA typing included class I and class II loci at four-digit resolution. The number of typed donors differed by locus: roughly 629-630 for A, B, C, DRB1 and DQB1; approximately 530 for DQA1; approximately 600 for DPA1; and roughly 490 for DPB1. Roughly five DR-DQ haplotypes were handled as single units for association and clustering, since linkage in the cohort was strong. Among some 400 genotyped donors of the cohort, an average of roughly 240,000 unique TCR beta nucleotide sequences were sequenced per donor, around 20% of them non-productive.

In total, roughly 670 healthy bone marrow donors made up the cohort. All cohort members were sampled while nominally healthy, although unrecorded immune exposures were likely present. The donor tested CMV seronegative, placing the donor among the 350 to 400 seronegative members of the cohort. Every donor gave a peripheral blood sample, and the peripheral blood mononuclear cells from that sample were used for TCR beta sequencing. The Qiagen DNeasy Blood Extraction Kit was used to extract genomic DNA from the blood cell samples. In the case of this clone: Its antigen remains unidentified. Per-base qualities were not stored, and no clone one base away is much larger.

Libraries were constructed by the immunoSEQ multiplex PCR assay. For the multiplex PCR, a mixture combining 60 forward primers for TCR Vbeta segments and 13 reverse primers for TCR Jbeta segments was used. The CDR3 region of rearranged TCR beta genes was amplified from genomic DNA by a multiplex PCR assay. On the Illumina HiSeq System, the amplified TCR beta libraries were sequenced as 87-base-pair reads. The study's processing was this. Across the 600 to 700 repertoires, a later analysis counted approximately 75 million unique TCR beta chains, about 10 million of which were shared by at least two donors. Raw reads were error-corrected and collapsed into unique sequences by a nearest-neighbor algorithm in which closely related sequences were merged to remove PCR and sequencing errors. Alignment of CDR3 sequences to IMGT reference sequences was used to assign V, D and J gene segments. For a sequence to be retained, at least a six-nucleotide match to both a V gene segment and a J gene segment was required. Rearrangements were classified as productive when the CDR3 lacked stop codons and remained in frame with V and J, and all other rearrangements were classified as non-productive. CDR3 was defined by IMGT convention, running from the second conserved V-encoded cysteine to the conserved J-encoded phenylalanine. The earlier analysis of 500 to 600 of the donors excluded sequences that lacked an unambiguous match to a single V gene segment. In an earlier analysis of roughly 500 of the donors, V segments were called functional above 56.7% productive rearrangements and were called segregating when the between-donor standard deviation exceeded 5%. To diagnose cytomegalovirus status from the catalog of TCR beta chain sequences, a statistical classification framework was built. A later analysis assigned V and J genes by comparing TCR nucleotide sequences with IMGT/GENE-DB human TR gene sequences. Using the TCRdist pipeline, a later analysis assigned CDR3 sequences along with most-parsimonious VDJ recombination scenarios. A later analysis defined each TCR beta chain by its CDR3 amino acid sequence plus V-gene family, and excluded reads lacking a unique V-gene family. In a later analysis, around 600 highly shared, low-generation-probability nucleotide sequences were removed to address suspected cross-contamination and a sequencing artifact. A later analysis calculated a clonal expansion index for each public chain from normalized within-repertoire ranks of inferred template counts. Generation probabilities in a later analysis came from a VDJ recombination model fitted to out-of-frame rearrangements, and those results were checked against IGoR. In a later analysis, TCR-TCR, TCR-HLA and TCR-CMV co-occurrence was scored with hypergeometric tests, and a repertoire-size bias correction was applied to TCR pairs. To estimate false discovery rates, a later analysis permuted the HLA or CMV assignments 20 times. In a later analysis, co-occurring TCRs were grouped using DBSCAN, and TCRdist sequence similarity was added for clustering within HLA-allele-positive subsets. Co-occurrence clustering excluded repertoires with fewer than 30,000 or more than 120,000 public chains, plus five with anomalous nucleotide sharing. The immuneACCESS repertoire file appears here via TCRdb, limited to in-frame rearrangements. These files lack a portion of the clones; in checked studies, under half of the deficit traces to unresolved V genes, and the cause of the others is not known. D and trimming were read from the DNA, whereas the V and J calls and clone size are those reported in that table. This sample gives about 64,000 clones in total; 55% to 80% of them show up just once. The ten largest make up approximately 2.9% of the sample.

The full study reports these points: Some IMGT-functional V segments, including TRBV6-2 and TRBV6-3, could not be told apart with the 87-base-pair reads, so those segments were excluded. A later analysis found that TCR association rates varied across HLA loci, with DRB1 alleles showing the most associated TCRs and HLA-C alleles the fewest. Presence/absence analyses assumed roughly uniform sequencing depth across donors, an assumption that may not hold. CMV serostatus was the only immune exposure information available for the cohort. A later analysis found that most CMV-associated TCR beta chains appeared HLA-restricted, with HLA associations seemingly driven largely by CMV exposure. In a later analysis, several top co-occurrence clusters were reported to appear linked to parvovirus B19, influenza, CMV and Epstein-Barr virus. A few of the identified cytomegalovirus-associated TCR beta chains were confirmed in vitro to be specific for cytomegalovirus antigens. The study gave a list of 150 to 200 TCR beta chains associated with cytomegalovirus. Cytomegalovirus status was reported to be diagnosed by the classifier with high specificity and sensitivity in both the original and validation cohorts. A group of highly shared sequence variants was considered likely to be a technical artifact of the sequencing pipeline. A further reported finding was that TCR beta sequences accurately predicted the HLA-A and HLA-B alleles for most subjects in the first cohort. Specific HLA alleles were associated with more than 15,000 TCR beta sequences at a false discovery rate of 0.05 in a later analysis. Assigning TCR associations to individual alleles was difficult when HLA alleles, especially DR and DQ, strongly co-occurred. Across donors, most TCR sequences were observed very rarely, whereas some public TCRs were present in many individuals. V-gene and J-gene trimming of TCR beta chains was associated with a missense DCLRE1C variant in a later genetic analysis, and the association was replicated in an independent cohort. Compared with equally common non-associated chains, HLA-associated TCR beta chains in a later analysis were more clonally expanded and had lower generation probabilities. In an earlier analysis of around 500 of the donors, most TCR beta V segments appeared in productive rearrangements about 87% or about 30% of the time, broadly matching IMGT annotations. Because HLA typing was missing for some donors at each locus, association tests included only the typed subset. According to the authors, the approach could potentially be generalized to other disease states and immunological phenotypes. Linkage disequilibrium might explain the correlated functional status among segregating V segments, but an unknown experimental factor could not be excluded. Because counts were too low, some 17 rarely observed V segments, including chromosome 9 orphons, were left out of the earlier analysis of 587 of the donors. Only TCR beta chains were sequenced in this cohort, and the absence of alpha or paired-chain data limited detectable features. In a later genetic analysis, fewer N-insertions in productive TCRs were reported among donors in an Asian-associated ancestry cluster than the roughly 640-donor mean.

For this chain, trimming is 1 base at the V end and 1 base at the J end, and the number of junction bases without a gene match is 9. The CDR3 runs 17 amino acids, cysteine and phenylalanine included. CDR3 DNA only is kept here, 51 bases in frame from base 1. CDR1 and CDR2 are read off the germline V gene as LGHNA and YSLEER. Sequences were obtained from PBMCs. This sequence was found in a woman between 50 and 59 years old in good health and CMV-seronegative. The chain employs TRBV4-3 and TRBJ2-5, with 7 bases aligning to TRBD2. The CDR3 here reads CASSQGASGYTQETQYF. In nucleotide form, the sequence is TGCGCCAGCAGCCAAGGGGCTAGCGGATACACCCAAGAGACCCAGTACTTC.